The rows below give T cell receptor beta chains drawn from one sample of a study of blood T cell repertoires in COVID-19. Measured with immunoSEQ multiplex PCR; TCRdb has only the in-frame clones, and not every one. The sample includes approximately 350,000 clones, 83% seen only once; the top ten take approximately 5.4%. The sequencing input was PBMCs or T cells enriched from blood (not recorded which). Receptors were obtained from a woman between 50 and 59 years old who had recovered from COVID-19. Each CDR3 is given with its conserved first and last residue. Each record gives: CDR3 DNA, CDR3 protein, D gene, J gene, V gene, clone size, CDR3 length. D genes are given only for firm matches. Not every row has a clone size; where given, it reads once, few, many or a size class.

DNA: TGTGCCAGTAGTATTAGTGTTAACACTGAAGCTTTCTTT
CDR3: CASSISVNTEAFF
D: NA
J: TRBJ1-1
V: TRBV19
size: once
length: 13

DNA: TGCAGCGTTAAAGGGACAGGGGGTATGTGGGGTACGAACACTGAAGCTTTCTTT
CDR3: CSVKGTGGMWGTNTEAFF
D: TRBD1
J: TRBJ1-1
V: TRBV29-1
size: NA
length: 18

DNA: TGTGCCAGCAGTAGACAGGCCGCTAACTATGGCTACACCTTC
CDR3: CASSRQAANYGYTF
D: NA
J: TRBJ1-2
V: TRBV7-8
size: few
length: 14

DNA: TGCGCCAGCAGCTTCGGTAAGAACACTGAAGCTTTCTTT
CDR3: CASSFGKNTEAFF
D: NA
J: TRBJ1-1
V: TRBV5-1
size: NA
length: 13

DNA: TGTGCCAGCAGCCAAGATAGCCCCTGGGTCTACAATGAGCAGTTCTTC
CDR3: CASSQDSPWVYNEQFF
D: NA
J: TRBJ2-1
V: TRBV3-1/TRBV3-2
size: few
length: 16

DNA: TGTGCCACCAGCAGAGATCAGATGACGGGGGGCAACGAGCAGTACTTC
CDR3: CATSRDQMTGGNEQYF
D: NA
J: TRBJ2-7
V: TRBV15
size: NA
length: 16

DNA: TGCGCCAGCAGCCGGATACCAGGGTTGAATAATGAAAAACTGTTTTTT
CDR3: CASSRIPGLNNEKLFF
D: NA
J: TRBJ1-4
V: TRBV4-1
size: NA
length: 16

DNA: TGTGCCAGCAGCCAGGTGAGGGGGCCTTATAGCAATCAGCCCCAGCATTTT
CDR3: CASSQVRGPYSNQPQHF
D: TRBD1
J: TRBJ1-5
V: TRBV14
size: few
length: 17

DNA: TGTGCCAGCAGTGAACGTGAATATAATCCTAGTCGGCCCTACGAGCAGTACTTC
CDR3: CASSEREYNPSRPYEQYF
D: NA
J: TRBJ2-7
V: TRBV2
size: NA
length: 18

DNA: TGCGCCAGCAGCTTCGGCCTAGCGGAGACCCAGTACTTC
CDR3: CASSFGLAETQYF
D: NA
J: TRBJ2-5
V: TRBV5-1
size: NA
length: 13

DNA: TGTGCCAGCAGCAATTCGGGACTTAGCACCGGGGAGCTGTTTTTT
CDR3: CASSNSGLSTGELFF
D: NA
J: TRBJ2-2
V: TRBV6-5
size: NA
length: 15

DNA: TGTGCCAGCAGCCAAGATGGACTAGTTGGAGAGACCCAGTACTTC
CDR3: CASSQDGLVGETQYF
D: TRBD2
J: TRBJ2-5
V: TRBV3-1/TRBV3-2
size: few
length: 15

DNA: TGTGCCAGCAGCTTGGTGGGAGCTGCGGGAGGGCCCCGAAGCGAGCAGTTCTTC
CDR3: CASSLVGAAGGPRSEQFF
D: TRBD2
J: TRBJ2-1
V: TRBV5-5
size: NA
length: 18

DNA: TGCGCCAGCAGCCGACAGGGTGAAAACACTGAAGCTTTCTTT
CDR3: CASSRQGENTEAFF
D: TRBD1
J: TRBJ1-1
V: TRBV5-1
size: NA
length: 14

DNA: TGTGCCAGCAGTGACTCGGAAACTGGGACAGGGAACTATGGCTACACCTTC
CDR3: CASSDSETGTGNYGYTF
D: TRBD1
J: TRBJ1-2
V: TRBV6-4
size: NA
length: 17

DNA: TGTGCCAGTAGGGCTAGATCGGGGTCCTACGAGCAGTACTTC
CDR3: CASRARSGSYEQYF
D: NA
J: TRBJ2-7
V: TRBV19
size: NA
length: 14

DNA: TGTGCCAGTAGAGGGGACTCCTACGAGCAGTACTTC
CDR3: CASRGDSYEQYF
D: NA
J: TRBJ2-7
V: TRBV19
size: NA
length: 12

DNA: TGTGCCAGTAGTAGGACTAGCCTCAATGAGCAGTTCTTC
CDR3: CASSRTSLNEQFF
D: TRBD2
J: TRBJ2-1
V: TRBV19
size: NA
length: 13

DNA: TGTGCCAGCAGTCCAAGTTTATGGGCGGCAGCGGGTGAGACCCAGTACTTC
CDR3: CASSPSLWAAAGETQYF
D: NA
J: TRBJ2-5
V: TRBV6-6
size: few
length: 17

DNA: TGTGCCAGCACTGGACAGGGCGGATACGAGCAGTACTTC
CDR3: CASTGQGGYEQYF
D: TRBD1
J: TRBJ2-7
V: TRBV27
size: NA
length: 13

DNA: TGTGCCAGCAGTTTAGACTTGACCTACGAGCAGTACTTC
CDR3: CASSLDLTYEQYF
D: NA
J: TRBJ2-7
V: TRBV28
size: NA
length: 13

DNA: TGTGCCAGCAGTGAGGGAACAGGGGGTTCGAACACCATATATTTT
CDR3: CASSEGTGGSNTIYF
D: TRBD1
J: TRBJ1-3
V: TRBV2
size: NA
length: 15

DNA: TGTGCCAGCAGCCAGAGACGGACAGAGCCCCAGCATTTT
CDR3: CASSQRRTEPQHF
D: NA
J: TRBJ1-5
V: TRBV7-2
size: NA
length: 13